Given below is one T cell receptor (beta chain) in context. Its antigen remains unidentified. Trimming stripped 4 bases from V and 0 bases from J, with 7 bases between. Germline V lookup: CDR1 SQVTM, CDR2 ANQGSEA. This CDR3 is 14 amino acids long. CD4+ T cells, purified by negative selection, averaged roughly 98% purity. Primers targeted 54 TRBV and 13 TRBJ segments. Measured with immunoSEQ multiplex PCR; TCRdb has only the in-frame clones, and not every one. In the table there are some 89,000 clones, about 89% of which are singletons. The sample comes from a study of T cell repertoires and HLA-DP antigens. Study results and caveats: Average cumulative frequency of previously undetected clones was 36.3% against one allele and less than 55% against the other. Total CD4+ responders were stimulated by HeLa antigen-presenting cells.

The chain recombines TRBV29-1 with TRBJ2-6; D ambiguous. Sequencing was performed on CD4+ T cells from PBMCs. The receptor was isolated from a middle-aged man in good health and CMV-seronegative. The CDR3 reads CSVGVDSGANVLTF. The CDR3 DNA sequence: TGCAGCGTTGGAGTTGACTCTGGGGCCAACGTCCTGACTTTC.